This T cell receptor beta chain was recorded in a study of blood T cell repertoires in COVID-19. Libraries were prepared by immunoSEQ multiplex PCR; TCRdb keeps only in-frame clonotypes and omits some of them. The data contain about 59,000 clones, 65% to 80% of them singletons. Germline-derived CDR1 and CDR2 are SNHLY and FYNNEI. Trimming cost V 11 bases and J 2 bases, with 15 bases left between them. CDR3 length: 13 amino acids. The TCR was taken from a man in his sixties with acute or convalescent COVID-19. The gene calls are TRBV2 and TRBJ2-5, with unresolved D. Sequenced material: peripheral blood. CDR3 DNA sequence: TGTGCCTGCCAGGTTACAAGACAAGAGACCCAGTACTTC. Protein product: CACQVTRQETQYF. The whole variable domain, remainder taken from reference TRBV2 and TRBJ2-5, is EPEVTQTPSHQVTQMGQEVILRCVPISNHLYFYWYRQILGQKVEFLVSFYNNEISEKSEIFDDQFSVERPDGSNFTLKIRSTKLEDSAMYFCACQVTRQETQYFGPGTRLLVL.